This T cell receptor (beta chain) was sequenced for a study of cytomegalovirus exposure and HLA in healthy donors (dated by TCRdb to between 2016 and 2019). For the wider study: According to an earlier analysis of 587 of the donors, some 170 million T cells yielded 117 million unique TCR beta sequences and about 280 Gb of sequence data. The study used immunosequencing to profile the T cell repertoires of under 700 subjects and linked those repertoires to cytomegalovirus serostatus. Typing coverage varied by locus: about 620-630 donors for A, B, C, DRB1 and DQB1; more than 500 for DQA1; some 610 for DPA1; under 490 for DPB1. In an earlier analysis of several hundred of the donors, high-throughput TCR beta sequencing was used to judge whether each TCR beta V gene segment behaved as functional or pseudogenic. Both class I and class II loci were covered by HLA typing, at four-digit resolution. Of the approximately 400 genotyped donors, around 81% fell in the genetic ancestry cluster associated with self-reported Caucasian donors. Besides the first cohort of around 700 subjects, a separate validation cohort made up of roughly 120 different subjects was used. All discovery cohort repertoires had been generated on a single sequencing platform. In a later analysis, previously published TCR beta repertoires from 500 to 750 donors were re-analyzed and high-resolution HLA genotyping was added so that TCR occurrence patterns could be studied. High-throughput TCR immunosequencing, statistical association of individual TCRs with disease status, and machine learning were combined to predict cytomegalovirus infection status. A later genetic analysis used genome-wide SNP genotypes for about 55% of the 666 donors, treating that subset as a discovery cohort. On average, approximately 250,000 unique TCR beta nucleotide sequences were sequenced per donor among about 400 genotyped donors of the cohort, with about 17% of those sequences being non-productive. Donor age, sex, ethnicity and CMV serostatus were collected together with the repertoire data. About five DR-DQ haplotypes were handled as single units for association and clustering because linkage in the cohort was strong. Roughly 300 gigabases of sequencing data and around 90 million unique TCR sequences made up an early release that covered about 640 HLA-typed donors. The later analysis used no new phenotypic data to find candidate immune exposures, relying instead on TCR beta sequences and their occurrence across donors. The study was designed to test whether signatures of past pathogen exposure could be identified by cataloging public T cell receptors.

The cohort was made up of 500 to 850 healthy bone marrow donors. At the time of sampling, all cohort members were nominally healthy, though unrecorded immune exposures were likely present. The donor was CMV seronegative and belonged to the group of 352 seronegative cohort members. A peripheral blood sample was collected from each donor, and TCR beta sequencing was performed on peripheral blood mononuclear cells. Genomic DNA extraction from the blood cell samples was performed with the Qiagen DNeasy Blood Extraction Kit. According to the germline V gene, CDR1 reads LGHNA and CDR2 reads YNFKEQ. V sheds 1 base and J sheds 5 bases, leaving 9 bases between their ends. The CDR3 has 13 amino acids, counting the end cysteine and phenylalanine. Kept here is only the CDR3 DNA, which spans 39 bases and is read in frame from base 1. The receptor library was made with the immunoSEQ multiplex PCR assay. For the multiplex PCR, a mixture combining 60 forward primers for TCR Vbeta segments and 13 reverse primers for TCR Jbeta segments was used. Amplification of the CDR3 region of rearranged TCR beta genes was performed with a multiplex PCR assay on genomic DNA. On the Illumina HiSeq System, the amplified TCR beta libraries were sequenced as 87-base-pair reads. Turning to the authors' computational methods: Across the 500 to 700 repertoires, a later analysis counted tens of millions of unique TCR beta chains, 9 million to 14 million of which were shared by at least two donors. A nearest-neighbor algorithm error-corrected the raw reads and collapsed the reads into unique sequences, merging closely related sequences to remove PCR and sequencing errors. CDR3 sequences were aligned to IMGT reference sequences to assign V, D and J gene segments. For a sequence to be retained, at least a six-nucleotide match to both a V gene segment and a J gene segment was required. Rearrangements were called productive when the CDR3 lacked stop codons and stayed in frame with V and J; all others were non-productive. CDR3 was defined by IMGT convention, running from the second conserved V-encoded cysteine to the conserved J-encoded phenylalanine. In an earlier analysis of roughly 610 of the donors, sequences lacking an unambiguous match to a single V gene segment were excluded. In an earlier analysis of approximately 590 of the donors, a V segment was called functional when productive rearrangements were above 56.7%, and segregating when the standard deviation between donors exceeded 5%. To diagnose cytomegalovirus status from the catalog of TCR beta chain sequences, a statistical classification framework was built. In a later analysis, V and J genes were assigned by comparing TCR nucleotide sequences against IMGT/GENE-DB human TR gene sequences. A later analysis assigned CDR3 sequences and most-parsimonious VDJ recombination scenarios with the TCRdist pipeline. A later analysis defined each TCR beta chain by its CDR3 amino acid sequence plus V-gene family, and excluded reads lacking a unique V-gene family. A later analysis removed 500 to 600 highly shared, low-generation-probability nucleotide sequences to deal with suspected cross-contamination and a sequencing artifact. In a later analysis, a clonal expansion index for each public chain was calculated from normalized within-repertoire ranks of inferred template counts. Generation probabilities in a later analysis came from a VDJ recombination model fitted to out-of-frame rearrangements, and those results were checked against IGoR. Hypergeometric tests were used in a later analysis to score TCR-TCR, TCR-HLA and TCR-CMV co-occurrence, with a repertoire-size bias correction applied to the TCR pairs. False discovery rates were estimated in a later analysis by permuting HLA or CMV assignments 20 times. In a later analysis, co-occurring TCRs were grouped using DBSCAN, with TCRdist sequence similarity added in when clustering inside HLA-allele-positive subsets. Repertoires with fewer than 30,000 or more than 120,000 public chains, plus five repertoires with anomalous nucleotide sharing, were excluded from co-occurrence clustering. As stored in TCRdb, this immuneACCESS dataset retains in-frame rearrangements with V and J assigned. A fraction of the clones does not appear; measured against another copy, unresolved V genes explain less than half of the discrepancy, and the remainder lacks a known reason. V, J and clone size are taken as reported in that table, and D and trimming were inferred from the DNA itself. This sample lists under 200,000 clones; around 88% were detected once. The top ten clonotypes cover over 1.5% of the sample.

General conclusions and limits of the study: In a later genetic analysis, fewer N-insertions in productive TCRs were reported among donors in an Asian-associated ancestry cluster than the roughly 700-donor mean. In a later analysis, TCR association rates were found to vary across HLA loci, with the most associated TCRs seen for DRB1 alleles and the fewest for HLA-C alleles. The authors suggested that the approach could potentially be extended to other disease states and immunological phenotypes. In a later analysis, some 18,000 TCR beta sequences were associated with specific HLA alleles at a false discovery rate of 0.05. Because the 87-base-pair reads could not distinguish some IMGT-functional V segments, including TRBV6-2 and TRBV6-3, those segments were excluded. Strong co-occurrence of HLA alleles, especially DR and DQ, made assigning TCR associations to individual alleles difficult. Correlated functional status among segregating V segments might reflect linkage disequilibrium, but an unknown experimental factor could not be ruled out. An association between a missense DCLRE1C variant and V-gene and J-gene trimming of TCR beta chains was found in a later genetic analysis and replicated in an independent cohort. Immune exposure information for the cohort was limited to CMV serostatus. In an earlier analysis of fewer than 700 of the donors, most TCR beta V segments appeared in productive rearrangements about 87% or about 30% of the time, broadly matching IMGT annotations. Sequencing depth was assumed to be roughly uniform across donors in the presence/absence analyses, though that assumption may not hold. Several of the top co-occurrence clusters appeared to be linked to parvovirus B19, influenza, CMV and Epstein-Barr virus, according to a later analysis. A further reported finding was that TCR beta sequences accurately predicted the HLA-A and HLA-B alleles for most subjects in the first cohort. A few of the identified cytomegalovirus-associated TCR beta chains were confirmed in vitro to be specific for cytomegalovirus antigens. HLA typing was unavailable for some donors at each locus, so association tests used only the typed subset. Most CMV-associated TCR beta chains appeared to be HLA-restricted in a later analysis, and the HLA associations seemed to be driven largely by CMV exposure. Cytomegalovirus status was reported to be diagnosed by the classifier with high specificity and sensitivity in both the original and validation cohorts. The study gave a list of about 150 TCR beta chains associated with cytomegalovirus. A cluster of highly shared sequence variants was judged likely to represent a technical artifact of the sequencing pipeline. In this cohort, only TCR beta chains were sequenced, and detectable features were limited by the absence of alpha or paired-chain data. A later analysis found that HLA-associated TCR beta chains were more clonally expanded and had lower generation probabilities than equally common non-associated chains. Most TCR sequences were observed very rarely across donors, whereas some public TCRs were present in many individuals. Because counts were too low, around 18 rarely observed V segments, including chromosome 9 orphons, were left out of the earlier analysis of approximately 500 of the donors.

Remarks on this clone: Its antigen remains unidentified. No base-level quality is on record; no much larger clone is a single base apart.

This chain joins TRBV4-2 to TRBJ2-7; TRBD1 is possibly the D segment (6 matching bases). The TCR sequence derives from a woman in her late teens or twenties in good health and CMV-seronegative. Sequenced input: PBMCs. The CDR3 reads as follows: CASSQGNRDEQYF. The bases read TGTGCCAGCAGCCAAGGAAACAGGGACGAGCAGTACTTC.